This TCR beta chain is from a study of metastatic and nonmetastatic thyroid tumors. The V end lost 3 bases, the J end lost 7 bases, and 10 bases lay between the germline ends. Per the germline V gene, CDR1 is GTSNPN and CDR2 is SVGIG (reference sequence). The CDR3 consists of 13 residues. MiXCR re-clonotyped the PCR reads for TCRdb. The sample has some 54,000 clones, approximately 19% seen once; the top ten hold 2.5% to 3%. All patients reached thyroid surgery having received no treatment beforehand. The sample consisted of blood. This chain connects TRBV30 to TRBJ1-6; D ambiguous. This sequence was found in a female donor with papillary thyroid cancer or a benign thyroid nodule (not recorded which). Some clones in this sample may be carry-over from other donors' samples. The CDR3 DNA reads as TGTGCCTGGAGGAACAGTTTGAATTCACCCCTCCACTTT. This sequence encodes CAWRNSLNSPLHF.